The 29 T cell receptor beta chains below all came from one sample that was sequenced in a study of cytomegalovirus exposure and HLA in healthy donors. 13 Jbeta primers and 60 Vbeta primers were used for the PCR. Assay: immunoSEQ multiplex PCR; the TCRdb copy retains only in-frame clones and omits some. The sample has 35,000 to 45,000 clones; 40% to 60% are singletons. Specimen: PBMCs. These receptors all come from a human donor in good health.

This clone appeared a few times. The chain recombines TRBV7-9 with TRBJ2-6, with 16 positions matching TRBD2. V shed 4 bases and J 4 bases; nucleotides not matched to a gene: 4. This CDR3 contains 18 residues. CDR1 SEHNR and CDR2 FQNEAQ come from the germline V gene (reference sequence). The CDR3, as DNA: TGTGCCAGCAGCTCGGGACTAGCGGGAGGGTCGGGGGCCAACGTCCTGACTTTC. This encodes CASSSGLAGGSGANVLTF.

The rearrangement joins TRBV2 to TRBJ2-1, with D tentatively TRBD2 (6 bases). The CDR3 has 15 amino acids. The V gene lost 4 bases and the J gene lost 0 bases, with 10 bases spanning the gap. Germline lookup yields CDR1 SNHLY and CDR2 FYNNEI. This CDR3 reads CASSAARGSYNEQFF. The CDR3 DNA reads TGTGCCAGCAGTGCTGCGCGGGGCTCCTACAATGAGCAGTTCTTC.

The chain links TRBV7-8 to TRBJ2-3; 9 bases agree with TRBD2. The CDR3 runs to 16 residues. The J segment lost 5 bases and the V segment lost 1 base, leaving 7 bases of the junction unmatched. From germline, CDR1 is SGHVS and CDR2 FQNEAQ. CDR3 residues: CASSLGERGAKDTQYF. In DNA form, the CDR3 reads TGTGCCAGCAGCTTAGGAGAGCGGGGGGCGAAAGATACGCAGTATTTT.

This clone was detected only a few times. CDR3 region: CASSLRDTLYF. The CDR3 nucleotides are TGTGCCAGCAGCCTACGGGACACCCTGTACTTC. The V and J genes are TRBV14 and TRBJ2-7, with a possible D match to TRBD1 (6 bases). The CDR3 extends over 11 amino acids. V dropped 4 bases and J dropped 12 bases, with 13 bases sitting between them. Germline CDR1 and CDR2: SGHDN and FVKESK.

This clone was observed a handful of times. V usage is TRBV9 and J usage is TRBJ2-5; 13 nucleotides line up with TRBD2. The CDR3 totals 15 residues. Trimming at V came to 5 bases and at J to 4 bases, leaving 5 bases not matched to a gene. Germline CDR1 SGDLS, CDR2 YYNGEE. In DNA, the CDR3 is TGTGCCAGCAGTGCTAGACTAGCGGGAGGAGAGACCCAGTACTTC. It is translated as CASSARLAGGETQYF. Looking up the rest from reference TRBV9 and TRBJ2-5 gives the full variable domain: DSGVTQTPKHLITATGQRVTLRCSPRSGDLSVYWYQQSLDQGLQFLIQYYNGEERAKGNILERFSAQQFPDLHSELNLSSLELGDSALYFCASSARLAGGETQYFGPGTRLLVL.

The V call is TRBV6-6, the J call TRBJ2-7; D is possibly TRBD2 (5 bases). The V gene's germline CDR1 is MNHNY and CDR2 SVGAGI (reference sequence). The CDR3 covers 14 residues. With 2 bases removed from V and 6 bases from J, the gap between germline ends came to 14 bases. The CDR3 sequence: CASSYRQRGIEQYF. As DNA, the CDR3 is TGTGCCAGCAGTTACAGGCAACGGGGAATCGAGCAGTACTTC.

The CDR3 reads CASSLGATSSGDTQYF. Written as DNA, the CDR3 is TGTGCCAGCAGCTTAGGCGCGACTAGTTCGGGAGATACGCAGTATTTT. The chain joins TRBV7-2 to TRBJ2-3, with TRBD2 as a possible D gene (6 bases). The V and J ends lost 1 base and 5 bases respectively, with 16 bases between them. The germline V gene encodes CDR1 SGHTA and CDR2 FQGNSA. The CDR3 has 16 amino acids.

CDR3 bases: TGCGCCAGCAGCCAAGATCGAAATGGCAGGCGCGAGCAGTACTTC. Protein sequence: CASSQDRNGRREQYF. This chain links TRBV4-3 with TRBJ2-7, with unresolved D. CDR1 is LGHNA and CDR2 is YSLEER in the germline V gene. Deletions cut 0 bases from V and 6 bases from J, with 15 bases between. The CDR3 sequence is 15 residues long.

The chain joins TRBV28 to TRBJ1-3, with 7 positions matching TRBD1. Germline values: CDR1 MDHEN, CDR2 SYDVKM. V was clipped by 7 bases and J by 2 bases; unmatched bases: 5. The CDR3 totals 14 residues. The CDR3 DNA reads as TGTGCCAGCATACAGGGGAGTACTGGAAACACCATATATTTT. It is translated as CASIQGSTGNTIYF.

This clone was counted once. The chain employs TRBV29-1 and TRBJ2-3; 10 bases line up with TRBD2. With V trimmed by 3 bases and J by 2 bases, 8 bases remained unmatched. The CDR3 loop spans 16 amino acids. Germline-derived CDR1 and CDR2 are SQVTM and ANQGSEA. This chain's CDR3 is CSVEKGLALSTDTQYF. The CDR3 DNA reads TGCAGCGTTGAGAAGGGACTAGCGTTATCCACAGATACGCAGTATTTT.

The rearrangement uses TRBV6-6 and TRBJ1-2, with D possibly TRBD1 on 5 matching bases. This CDR3 contains 14 residues. CDR1 is MNHNY and CDR2 is SVGAGI in the germline V gene (reference sequence). V lost 5 bases and J lost 4, with 14 bases in between. The CDR3 DNA reads TGTGCCAGCAGTCCGACCGGGACTTCCTATGGCTACACCTTC. It encodes CASSPTGTSYGYTF.

To note about this clone: The junction differs from germline at one of its ends, possibly a read error. The J gene is TRBJ2-7, the V gene TRBV10-3, with D possibly TRBD2 on 5 matching bases. Germline-derived CDR1 and CDR2 are ENHRY and SYGVKD. The CDR3 spans 15 residues. This CDR3 reads CASSYSGGSSYEQYF. The CDR3 nucleotides are TGTGCCAGCAGTTATTCGGGCGGGTCCTCCTACGAGCAGTACTTC.

This chain uses TRBV30 with TRBJ1-2, with D unclear. Germline V lookup: CDR1 GTSNPN, CDR2 SVGIG (reference sequence). V lost 5 bases, J lost 1 base, and 5 bases lay in between. CDR3 length: 11 amino acids. The CDR3 sequence is CAWSSNYGYTF. The CDR3 DNA sequence: TGTGCCTGGTCTAGTAACTATGGCTACACCTTC. Full variable domain (outside the CDR3, taken from reference TRBV30 and TRBJ1-2): SQTIHQWPATLVQPVGSPLSLECTVEGTSNPNLYWYRQAAGRGLQLLFYSVGIGQISSEVPQNLSASRPQDRQFILSSKKLLLSDSGFYLCAWSSNYGYTFGSGTRLTVV.

The CDR3, as DNA: TGCGCCAGCAGCGTACCACTAGCGGGGGCAGAGACCCAGTACTTC. Protein: CASSVPLAGAETQYF. The rearrangement joins TRBV5-1 to TRBJ2-5; the match to TRBD2 covers 11 bases. Germline CDR1 reads SGHRS; CDR2 reads YFSETQ. Germline trimming cut 4 bases from V and 4 bases from J; bases unmatched to any gene: 6. This CDR3 is built from 15 residues.

The rearrangement joins TRBV6-6 to TRBJ2-5; D gene uncertain. This CDR3 spans 14 amino acids. From germline, CDR1 is MNHNY and CDR2 SVGAGI (reference sequence). V lost 5 bases, J lost 1 base, and 11 bases lay in between. DNA for the CDR3: TGTGCCAGCAGTCACGACACCTCCCAAGAGACCCAGTACTTC. Translation gives CASSHDTSQETQYF.

The chain joins TRBV11-2 to TRBJ2-3; no reliable D call. The CDR3 totals 13 residues. Germline V gives CDR1 SGHAT, CDR2 FQNNGV. Trimming took off 1 base at V and 4 bases at J, with 6 bases between the two ends. The DNA for the CDR3 is TGTGCCAGCAGCTTAGGTCTAGCAGATACGCAGTATTTT. Amino acids: CASSLGLADTQYF.

This clone was seen a few times. The V call is TRBV28, the J call TRBJ2-7; D not certain. V lost 5 bases and J 0 bases, leaving 11 bases between the germline ends. CDR1 and CDR2 (germline): MDHEN, SYDVKM. CDR3 length equals 14 residues. CDR3 sequence reads: CASSVSINSYEQYF. In DNA form, the CDR3 reads TGTGCCAGCAGTGTTTCCATCAACTCCTACGAGCAGTACTTC.

This clone was recorded a few times. The CDR3 region is CASSQPQGQTYNEQFF. In nucleotides, the CDR3 is TGCGCCAGCAGCCAACCGCAGGGGCAAACCTACAATGAGCAGTTCTTC. The rearrangement joins TRBV4-1 to TRBJ2-1, with D maybe TRBD1 (6 bases). Germline V CDR1 and CDR2: MGHRA, YSYEKL. CDR3 length: 16 residues. V lost 2 bases and J 2 bases, leaving 13 bases between the germline ends.

The J gene is TRBJ1-2, the V gene TRBV27, with a tentative D call TRBD1 (5 bases). The CDR3 is 14 amino acids. Trimming took 5 bases from V and 0 from J, leaving 10 bases between them. Germline values: CDR1 MNHEY, CDR2 SMNVEV (reference sequence). The CDR3 bases are TGTGCCAGCAGTAAACAGGCTTCTAACTATGGCTACACCTTC. It codes for CASSKQASNYGYTF.

The V call is TRBV7-2, the J call TRBJ2-5; D gene unclear. The V end was cut by 1 base, the J end by 1 base, with 7 bases between. Germline V CDR1 and CDR2: SGHTA, FQGNSA. This CDR3 spans 14 amino acids. The CDR3 nucleotides are TGTGCCAGCAGCTTAGAGCGTATCCAAGAGACCCAGTACTTC. This gives the protein CASSLERIQETQYF.

V gene TRBV7-6 combines with J gene TRBJ2-5; TRBD1 matches at 9 bases. The CDR3 length is 16 residues. Germline CDR1 SGHVS, CDR2 FNYEAQ. Trimming removed 6 bases from V and 5 bases from J; junction bases left unmatched: 13. The CDR3 DNA follows: TGTGCCAGCAGTGGCAGGACAGGGGTGTTTACGGAGACCCAGTACTTC. Protein: CASSGRTGVFTETQYF.

CDR3 loop: CASSLQGGLGQPQHF. The DNA for the CDR3 is TGTGCCAGTAGCCTTCAGGGAGGGTTGGGTCAGCCCCAGCATTTT. The rearrangement joins TRBV19 to TRBJ1-5; D might be TRBD1 (5 bases). V was trimmed by 6 bases and J by 6 bases, leaving 18 bases between them. This CDR3 is built from 15 residues. CDR1 is LNHDA, CDR2 SQIVND, per germline (reference sequence). Supplemented by reference TRBV19 and TRBJ1-5, the full variable domain reads DGGITQSPKYLFRKEGQNVTLSCEQNLNHDAMYWYRQDPGQGLRLIYYSQIVNDFQKGDIAEGYSVSREKKESFPLTVTSAQKNPTAFYLCASSLQGGLGQPQHFGDGTRLSIL.

This clone showed up just a few times. This sequence joins TRBV19 and TRBJ2-1, with 7 nucleotides matching TRBD1. CDR1 LNHDA and CDR2 SQIVND come from the germline V gene (reference sequence). The V segment lost 5 bases and the J segment 10 bases; nucleotides outside the gene matches: 5. CDR3 length: 12 residues. This chain's CDR3 is CASSAIQGEQFF. For the CDR3, the DNA is TGTGCCAGTAGTGCCATACAGGGGGAGCAGTTCTTC.

There are a few counts of this clone. This chain links TRBV7-9 with TRBJ2-1; 8 bases agree with TRBD1. Germline CDR1 reads SEHNR; CDR2 reads FQNEAQ (reference sequence). The ends lost 5 bases at V and 4 bases at J; junction bases unmatched: 4. The CDR3 contains 14 residues. The CDR3, as DNA: TGTGCCAGCAGCCGGACAGGGACATACAATGAGCAGTTCTTC. Translated: CASSRTGTYNEQFF.

Points on this clone: A much more abundant neighbour one base away suggests this may be a read error. The chain employs TRBV4-2 and TRBJ2-3, with 8 nucleotides matching TRBD2. Looked up from germline, CDR1 is LGHNA and CDR2 is YNFKEQ. The J segment lost 4 bases and the V segment lost 3 bases, leaving 6 bases of the junction unmatched. This CDR3 contains 15 residues. The DNA of the CDR3 is TGTGCCAGCAGCCAGTATAGCGGGACGCCAGATACGCAGTATTTT. Translating it yields CASSQYSGTPDTQYF.

This chain joins TRBV12-5 and TRBJ2-5; D perhaps matches TRBD1 (5 bases). With 8 bases removed from V and 3 bases from J, the gap between germline ends came to 19 bases. The CDR3 is made up of 15 amino acids. Germline V gene data show CDR1 as LGHNT and CDR2 as FRNRAP. The CDR3 loop is CASSPGRVREETQYF. The CDR3 DNA is TGTGCTAGTTCTCCCGGCAGGGTAAGGGAAGAGACCCAGTACTTC.

This clone was found once. The gene calls are TRBV29-1 and TRBJ1-1; maybe TRBD1 (5 bases). Trimming stripped 8 bases from V and 3 bases from J, with 13 bases between. The germline V gene has CDR1 SQVTM and CDR2 ANQGSEA. There are 12 residues in the CDR3. CDR3 sequence: CSSRDWDTEAFF. The CDR3, as DNA: TGCAGCTCCCGGGACTGGGACACTGAAGCTTTCTTT.

This rearrangement joins TRBV6-5 to TRBJ1-2, with D unresolved. Germline-derived CDR1 and CDR2 are MNHEY and SVGAGI. V lost 1 base and J lost 2, with 11 bases in between. CDR3 length equals 15 residues. CDR3 amino acids: CASSYYARVNYGYTF. Here the CDR3 DNA reads TGTGCCAGCAGTTACTACGCTCGGGTGAACTATGGCTACACCTTC.

V and J are TRBV19 and TRBJ1-2, with D possibly TRBD1 on 6 matching bases. The CDR3 length is 13 residues. The V and J ends lost 7 bases and 6 bases respectively, with 15 bases between them. CDR1 is LNHDA, CDR2 SQIVND, per germline (reference sequence). The CDR3 DNA reads TGTGCCAGTACCCACGCAACAGGGCATGGCTACACCTTC. Protein product: CASTHATGHGYTF.